Listed below are T cell receptor beta chains from one sample, sequenced in a study of spatial heterogeneity in lung cancer. From the 5' RACE reads, TCRdb called clonotypes with MiXCR, one entry per CDR3 protein. The table includes 2,500 to 3,000 distinct CDR3 sequences, under 55% detected once. Here the sequenced sample was lung tumor tissue, taken at surgery. The receptors come from a male donor with early-stage non-small cell lung cancer. The CDR3 runs from the conserved cysteine through the conserved F or W. Fields, in order: D gene, V gene, clone size, J gene, CDR3 protein, CDR3 DNA. D genes are given only for firm matches. A row's size may be missing; if present it is once, few, many or a size class.

d_gene: -; v_gene: TRBV7-9; abundance: -; j_gene: TRBJ2-7; CDR3aa: CASSPDDRLPEQYF; CDR3nt: TGTGCCAGCAGCCCGGACGACAGATTGCCCGAGCAGTACTTC
d_gene: TRBD1; v_gene: TRBV10-3; abundance: -; j_gene: TRBJ2-5; CDR3aa: CAIRGDRASQETQYF; CDR3nt: TGTGCCATCAGAGGGGACAGGGCTTCACAAGAGACCCAGTACTTC
d_gene: TRBD2; v_gene: TRBV7-2; abundance: medium-sized; j_gene: TRBJ2-7; CDR3aa: CASSLAYGGEQYF; CDR3nt: TGTGCCAGCAGCTTAGCGTACGGGGGGGAGCAGTACTTC
d_gene: -; v_gene: TRBV4-3; abundance: -; j_gene: TRBJ1-2; CDR3aa: CASSQDPGPGPNGYTF; CDR3nt: TGCGCCAGCAGCCAAGACCCAGGGCCTGGGCCTAATGGCTACACCTTC
d_gene: TRBD2; v_gene: TRBV7-7; abundance: large; j_gene: TRBJ2-3; CDR3aa: CASSASGTDTQYF; CDR3nt: TGTGCTAGCAGCGCTAGCGGAACAGATACGCAGTATTTT
d_gene: TRBD1; v_gene: TRBV6-2/TRBV6-3; abundance: once; j_gene: TRBJ1-2; CDR3aa: CASSYPDRLGGYTF; CDR3nt: TGTGCCAGCAGTTACCCGGACAGGCTAGGAGGCTACACCTTC
d_gene: TRBD2; v_gene: TRBV7-9; abundance: medium-sized; j_gene: TRBJ2-1; CDR3aa: CASSLLGSGRAMNEQFF; CDR3nt: TGTGCCAGCAGCCTTCTGGGTAGCGGGAGGGCCATGAATGAGCAGTTCTTC
d_gene: TRBD2; v_gene: TRBV7-9; abundance: large; j_gene: TRBJ2-3; CDR3aa: CASSPSAGVHTQYF; CDR3nt: TGTGCCAGCAGCCCCTCCGCGGGGGTTCATACGCAGTATTTT
d_gene: -; v_gene: TRBV18; abundance: -; j_gene: TRBJ1-3; CDR3aa: CASSPWPDSGNTIYF; CDR3nt: TGTGCCAGCTCACCATGGCCAGACTCTGGAAACACCATATATTTT
d_gene: -; v_gene: TRBV25-1; abundance: few; j_gene: TRBJ2-4; CDR3aa: CASSEYRGAAKNIQYF; CDR3nt: TGTGCCAGCAGTGAATATAGGGGGGCGGCCAAAAACATTCAGTACTTC
d_gene: -; v_gene: TRBV28; abundance: medium-sized; j_gene: TRBJ1-2; CDR3aa: CASSLITYYGYTF; CDR3nt: TGTGCCAGCAGTTTGATCACCTACTATGGCTACACCTTC
d_gene: -; v_gene: TRBV29-1; abundance: -; j_gene: TRBJ1-5; CDR3aa: CSARLLKGLQPQHF; CDR3nt: TGCAGCGCTAGGCTACTAAAGGGGTTGCAGCCCCAGCATTTT
d_gene: -; v_gene: TRBV28; abundance: -; j_gene: TRBJ2-7; CDR3aa: CASSSTYEQYF; CDR3nt: TGTGCCAGCAGTTCCACCTACGAGCAGTACTTC
d_gene: -; v_gene: TRBV20-1; abundance: medium-sized; j_gene: TRBJ2-1; CDR3aa: CSARDRSHYNEQFF; CDR3nt: TGCAGTGCTAGAGATCGTTCCCACTACAATGAGCAGTTCTTC
d_gene: -; v_gene: TRBV27; abundance: -; j_gene: TRBJ1-3; CDR3aa: CASSLSARWGGNTIYF; CDR3nt: TGTGCCAGCAGTTTATCGGCCCGGTGGGGGGGAAACACCATATATTTT
d_gene: -; v_gene: TRBV20-1; abundance: medium-sized; j_gene: TRBJ1-2; CDR3aa: CSARTPTNYGYTF; CDR3nt: TGCAGTGCCAGGACACCTACTAACTATGGCTACACCTTC
d_gene: -; v_gene: TRBV3-1; abundance: -; j_gene: TRBJ1-2; CDR3aa: CASSQGANLNYGYTF; CDR3nt: TGTGCCAGCAGCCAAGGAGCGAACCTTAACTATGGCTACACCTTC
d_gene: TRBD2; v_gene: TRBV4-1; abundance: -; j_gene: TRBJ2-7; CDR3aa: CASSHGLAGISYEQYF; CDR3nt: TGCGCCAGCAGCCACGGACTAGCGGGAATCTCCTACGAGCAGTACTTC
d_gene: -; v_gene: TRBV11-3; abundance: -; j_gene: TRBJ1-6; CDR3aa: CASSFSSYNSPLHF; CDR3nt: TGTGCCAGCAGCTTCAGCTCCTATAATTCACCCCTCCACTTT
d_gene: -; v_gene: TRBV6-2/TRBV6-3; abundance: few; j_gene: TRBJ2-6; CDR3aa: CASSYGRGSAGANVLTF; CDR3nt: TGTGCCAGCAGTTACGGACGGGGTTCGGCTGGGGCCAACGTCCTGACTTTC
d_gene: -; v_gene: TRBV2; abundance: once; j_gene: TRBJ1-2; CDR3aa: CASSEGAGPNYGYTF; CDR3nt: TGTGCCAGCAGTGAAGGGGCAGGGCCTAACTATGGCTACACCTTC
d_gene: TRBD2; v_gene: TRBV12-3/TRBV12-4; abundance: -; j_gene: TRBJ2-1; CDR3aa: CASSLGTSANEQFF; CDR3nt: TGTGCCAGCAGTTTAGGGACTAGTGCCAATGAGCAGTTCTTC
d_gene: -; v_gene: TRBV5-1; abundance: few; j_gene: TRBJ2-2; CDR3aa: CASSRAYNTGELFF; CDR3nt: TGCGCCAGCAGCCGGGCCTACAACACCGGGGAGCTGTTTTTT
d_gene: -; v_gene: TRBV29-1; abundance: -; j_gene: TRBJ2-1; CDR3aa: CSVESSREFRTYNEQFF; CDR3nt: TGCAGCGTTGAATCTTCCAGGGAATTTAGGACCTACAATGAGCAGTTCTTC
d_gene: -; v_gene: TRBV20-1; abundance: medium-sized; j_gene: TRBJ2-1; CDR3aa: CSARGLNEQFF; CDR3nt: TGCAGTGCTAGAGGGCTAAATGAGCAGTTCTTC
d_gene: -; v_gene: TRBV2; abundance: medium-sized; j_gene: TRBJ2-7; CDR3aa: CASTQQDSYEQYF; CDR3nt: TGTGCCAGCACCCAACAGGACTCCTACGAGCAGTACTTC
d_gene: -; v_gene: TRBV10-3; abundance: -; j_gene: TRBJ2-7; CDR3aa: CAISARQGGYEQYF; CDR3nt: TGTGCCATCAGTGCCCGACAGGGAGGGTACGAGCAGTACTTC
d_gene: TRBD2; v_gene: TRBV20-1; abundance: -; j_gene: TRBJ2-3; CDR3aa: CSATGLAGVFTDTQYF; CDR3nt: TGCAGTGCCACAGGACTAGCGGGGGTGTTCACAGATACGCAGTATTTT
d_gene: -; v_gene: TRBV20-1; abundance: -; j_gene: TRBJ2-7; CDR3aa: CSARAHQGTRSYEQYF; CDR3nt: TGCAGTGCTAGAGCCCATCAGGGGACTCGCTCCTACGAGCAGTACTTC
d_gene: -; v_gene: TRBV6-1; abundance: -; j_gene: TRBJ1-2; CDR3aa: CASRPQGPNGYTF; CDR3nt: TGTGCCAGCAGACCTCAGGGGCCAAATGGCTACACCTTC
d_gene: TRBD1; v_gene: TRBV7-2; abundance: -; j_gene: TRBJ2-3; CDR3aa: CASRRGPGDTQYF; CDR3nt: TGTGCCAGCAGGAGGGGGCCAGGAGATACGCAGTATTTT
d_gene: -; v_gene: TRBV29-1; abundance: few; j_gene: TRBJ1-4; CDR3aa: CSVGSLWGEKLFF; CDR3nt: TGCAGCGTCGGATCCCTTTGGGGTGAAAAACTGTTTTTT
d_gene: -; v_gene: TRBV24-1; abundance: -; j_gene: TRBJ2-1; CDR3aa: CATSDFVETGQFF; CDR3nt: TGTGCCACCAGTGATTTTGTGGAAACAGGGCAGTTCTTC
d_gene: -; v_gene: TRBV14; abundance: -; j_gene: TRBJ1-5; CDR3aa: CASSQDRRGPQHF; CDR3nt: TGTGCCAGCAGCCAAGATAGGAGGGGACCCCAGCATTTT
d_gene: -; v_gene: TRBV28; abundance: -; j_gene: TRBJ1-5; CDR3aa: CASRNEASSNQPQHF; CDR3nt: TGTGCCAGCAGGAACGAGGCCTCGAGCAATCAGCCCCAGCATTTT
d_gene: -; v_gene: TRBV5-1; abundance: -; j_gene: TRBJ2-3; CDR3aa: CASSLAGMDDTQYF; CDR3nt: TGCGCCAGCAGCTTGGCGGGGATGGACGATACGCAGTATTTT
d_gene: TRBD2; v_gene: TRBV7-2; abundance: -; j_gene: TRBJ2-2; CDR3aa: CASSLGLAEELFF; CDR3nt: TGTGCCAGCAGCTTAGGACTAGCGGAGGAGCTGTTTTTT
d_gene: TRBD1; v_gene: TRBV4-1; abundance: medium-sized; j_gene: TRBJ2-3; CDR3aa: CASSQTPDREQDTQYF; CDR3nt: TGCGCCAGCAGCCAGACCCCAGACAGGGAACAAGATACGCAGTATTTT
d_gene: -; v_gene: TRBV6-2/TRBV6-3; abundance: medium-sized; j_gene: TRBJ2-7; CDR3aa: CASSPNTDYEQYF; CDR3nt: TGTGCCAGCAGTCCTAACACGGACTACGAGCAGTACTTC
d_gene: -; v_gene: TRBV6-2/TRBV6-3; abundance: few; j_gene: TRBJ2-7; CDR3aa: CASSYLPSYEQYF; CDR3nt: TGTGCCAGCAGTTACCTCCCCTCCTACGAGCAGTACTTC
d_gene: -; v_gene: TRBV29-1; abundance: -; j_gene: TRBJ2-1; CDR3aa: CSVGDGYNEQFF; CDR3nt: TGCAGCGTTGGGGACGGATACAATGAGCAGTTCTTC
d_gene: -; v_gene: TRBV29-1; abundance: few; j_gene: TRBJ2-1; CDR3aa: CSAPTATDYNEQFF; CDR3nt: TGCAGCGCCCCAACCGCGACAGACTACAATGAGCAGTTCTTC